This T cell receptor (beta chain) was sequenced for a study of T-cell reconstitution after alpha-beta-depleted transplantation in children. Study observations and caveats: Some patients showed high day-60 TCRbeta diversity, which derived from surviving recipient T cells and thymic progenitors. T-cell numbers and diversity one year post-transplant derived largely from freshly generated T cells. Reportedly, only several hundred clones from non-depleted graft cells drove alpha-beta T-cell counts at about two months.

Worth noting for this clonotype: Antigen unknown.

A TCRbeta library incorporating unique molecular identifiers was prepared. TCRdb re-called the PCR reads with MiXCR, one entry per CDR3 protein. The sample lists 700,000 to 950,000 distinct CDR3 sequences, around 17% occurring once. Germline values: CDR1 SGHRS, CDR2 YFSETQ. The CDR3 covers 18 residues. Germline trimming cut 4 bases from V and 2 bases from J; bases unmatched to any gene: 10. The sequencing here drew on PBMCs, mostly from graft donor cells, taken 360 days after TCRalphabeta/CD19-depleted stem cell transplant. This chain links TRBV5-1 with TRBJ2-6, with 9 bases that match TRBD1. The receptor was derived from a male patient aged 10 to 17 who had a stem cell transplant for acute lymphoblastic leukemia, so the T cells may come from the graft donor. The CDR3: CASSDRDRELTGANVLTF. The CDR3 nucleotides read TGCGCCAGCAGCGACCGGGACAGGGAGCTGACTGGGGCCAACGTCCTGACTTTC.